The 19 T cell receptor beta chains below were found in one sample sequenced in a study of shared clonotypes between healthy human individuals. Method: immunoSEQ multiplex PCR; TCRdb's copy keeps in-frame clones and lacks some. The sample holds 2,100,000 or so clones, approximately 96% seen once. The sample consisted of naive CD4+ T cells sorted from blood. The subset denotes: CD45RA+ positively selected. The receptor source for this set is a man aged 18 to 30 in good health.

V gene TRBV7-2 combines with J gene TRBJ2-7; 8 nucleotides agree with TRBD1. In germline, CDR1 is SGHTA, CDR2 FQGNSA. CDR3 length: 13 residues. The trim removed 5 bases at V and 5 bases at J, leaving 5 bases unmatched. CDR3 sequence (DNA): TGTGCCAGCAGCCCGGACAGGGCCAACGAGCAGTACTTC. Translating it yields CASSPDRANEQYF.

V and J are TRBV14 and TRBJ2-7; 8 bases match TRBD1. Germline values: CDR1 SGHDN, CDR2 FVKESK. V was pared by 4 bases and J by 3 bases, with 11 bases of the junction left unmatched. The CDR3 is made up of 16 amino acids. The CDR3 here is CASSRIRTGNSYEQYF. CDR3 nucleotide sequence: TGTGCCAGCAGCCGTATAAGGACAGGGAACAGCTACGAGCAGTACTTC.

The chain recombines TRBV5-4 with TRBJ2-7, with D possibly being TRBD2 (5 bases). CDR3 size: 15 residues. The germline CDR1 and CDR2 sequences are SGHNT and YYREEE (reference sequence). V was shortened by 2 bases and J by 0 bases, with 12 bases between the two germline ends. CDR3 sequence (DNA): TGTGCCAGCAGCTTCGGGGTAGGGATCTCCTACGAGCAGTACTTC. Translated: CASSFGVGISYEQYF.

The chain has TRBV2 and TRBJ1-5; weak D call: TRBD1 (5 bases). Trimming took 7 bases from V and 6 from J, leaving 10 bases between them. The CDR3 extends over 12 amino acids. The V gene's germline CDR1 is SNHLY and CDR2 FYNNEI. CDR3 DNA sequence: TGTGCCAGCAATGAGGGGCGTCAGCCCCAGCATTTT. Protein product: CASNEGRQPQHF.

The rearrangement links TRBV19 to TRBJ1-2, with 8 bases lining up with TRBD1. V trimming: 7 bases; J trimming: 1 base; junction bases outside the gene matches: 8. The CDR3 runs to 15 residues. Germline CDR1 and CDR2: LNHDA and SQIVND (reference sequence). The chain's CDR3 is CASMGQVSGNYGYTF. Here the CDR3 DNA reads TGTGCCAGTATGGGACAGGTTTCGGGTAACTATGGCTACACCTTC.

The chain joins TRBV5-1 to TRBJ2-3, with D perhaps being TRBD1 or TRBD2 (5 bases each). Germline V gene lookup returns CDR1 SGHRS and CDR2 YFSETQ. V lost 4 bases to trimming and J lost 3 bases, with 18 bases between them. The CDR3 is 16 residues long. CDR3: CASSLREGRVTDTQYF. CDR3 nucleotides: TGCGCCAGCAGCCTCCGTGAGGGGCGGGTTACAGATACGCAGTATTTT. Combining the CDR3 with reference TRBV5-1 and TRBJ2-3 gives the whole variable domain KAGVTQTPRYLIKTRGQQVTLSCSPISGHRSVSWYQQTPGQGLQFLFEYFSETQRNKGNFPGRFSGRQFSNSRSEMNVSTLELGDSALYLCASSLREGRVTDTQYFGPGTRLTVL.

V and J are TRBV2 and TRBJ1-1; 8 bases line up with TRBD1. Germline V gives CDR1 SNHLY, CDR2 FYNNEI. The CDR3 is 15 amino acids. Losses at the gene ends were 5 bases for V and 11 bases for J; bases not matched to a gene: 16. CDR3 coding DNA: TGTGCCAGCAGTCCCAAGGACAGGGCAGGGGGTAGGGCTTTCTTT. Translation gives CASSPKDRAGGRAFF.

The chain carries TRBV7-2 and TRBJ2-5; TRBD2 matches 7 bases. The V and J ends lost 4 bases and 7 bases, in that order; junction bases with no gene match: 18. This CDR3 contains 17 residues. Germline CDR1 is SGHTA and CDR2 is FQGNSA. This chain's CDR3 is CASSSGRGEGQWRTQYF. The CDR3 bases are TGTGCCAGCAGCTCAGGACGAGGGGAGGGCCAGTGGAGGACCCAGTACTTC.

The chain employs TRBV5-1 and TRBJ1-2, with D hard to call. The CDR3 is 13 residues long. Between the trimmed V and J ends, which lost 4 bases and 4 bases, there was a span of 11 bases. The germline gives CDR1 SGHRS, CDR2 YFSETQ. CDR3 coding DNA: TGCGCCAGCAGCCAGGACCCCATCTATGGCTACACCTTC. The encoded protein is CASSQDPIYGYTF.

This clone showed up just once. This chain uses TRBV7-9 with TRBJ1-1, with TRBD1 matching over 7 bases. This CDR3 has 14 residues. With V trimmed by 5 bases and J by 0 bases, 3 bases remained unmatched. Per germline, CDR1 SEHNR and CDR2 FQNEAQ (reference sequence). CDR3 sequence (DNA): TGTGCCAGCAGCAAGGGGGCCCTGAACACTGAAGCTTTCTTT. This codes for CASSKGALNTEAFF.

The rearrangement links TRBV19 to TRBJ2-1; 9 nucleotides match TRBD1. The CDR3 is 15 amino acids. The germline V gene has CDR1 LNHDA and CDR2 SQIVND (reference sequence). The junction had 7 bases not matched to a gene; V was cut back by 4 bases and J by 6 bases. CDR3 sequence: CASSREDRGGNEQFF. DNA for the CDR3: TGTGCCAGTAGTAGAGAGGACAGGGGAGGCAATGAGCAGTTCTTC.

This chain joins TRBV11-2 and TRBJ2-7; either TRBD1 or TRBD2 may supply D (5 bases each). Per germline, CDR1 SGHAT and CDR2 FQNNGV. The germline V and J ends were trimmed by 5 bases and 3 bases, with 8 bases remaining between them. The CDR3 is made up of 12 amino acids. The CDR3 is CASSRDGYEQYF. CDR3 coding DNA: TGTGCCAGCAGCCGGGACGGCTACGAGCAGTACTTC.

The chain employs TRBV2 and TRBJ1-3, with TRBD1 as a possible D gene (5 bases). This CDR3 region has 16 residues. The V and J ends lost 6 bases and 0 bases respectively, with 15 bases between them. CDR1 is SNHLY and CDR2 is FYNNEI in the germline V gene. The CDR3 spells CASSPQVGLSGNTIYF. The CDR3 DNA is TGTGCCAGCAGCCCCCAAGTGGGGCTCTCTGGAAACACCATATATTTT.

The rearrangement links TRBV5-4 to TRBJ1-6, with TRBD1 matching 9 bases. CDR1 SGHNT and CDR2 YYREEE come from the germline V gene (reference sequence). Trimming took 4 bases from V and 2 from J; bases not matched to a gene: 7. The CDR3 loop spans 17 amino acids. CDR3 nucleotides: TGTGCCAGCAGCACAGCGACAGGGGGTGCCTATAATTCACCCCTCCACTTT. It specifies CASSTATGGAYNSPLHF.

The V and J genes are TRBV5-1 and TRBJ2-7; 15 bases agree with TRBD2. This CDR3 has 19 amino acids. J lost 0 bases, V lost 0 bases, and 7 bases had no gene match. CDR1 is SGHRS and CDR2 is YFSETQ in the germline V gene. As DNA, the CDR3 is TGCGCCAGCAGCTTGGAAGGGGGACTAGCGGGAGGTAGCTCCTACGAGCAGTACTTC. Its translation is CASSLEGGLAGGSSYEQYF.

The chain couples TRBV30 to TRBJ1-5; D might be TRBD1 (5 bases). Trimming took off 3 bases at V and 8 bases at J, with 14 bases between the two ends. The CDR3 length is 13 residues. Germline assignment: CDR1 GTSNPN and CDR2 SVGIG (reference sequence). CDR3 sequence: CAWSMGEGKPQHF. The CDR3 bases are TGTGCCTGGAGCATGGGGGAGGGAAAGCCCCAGCATTTT.

The chain uses TRBV2 and TRBJ1-3; D is possibly TRBD1 (6 bases). Germline assignment: CDR1 SNHLY and CDR2 FYNNEI. The CDR3 covers 16 residues. V lost 11 bases, J lost 0 bases, and 20 bases lay in between. The CDR3 region is CAGGGWTSDSGNTIYF. CDR3 nucleotide sequence: TGTGCCGGGGGGGGCTGGACGTCAGACTCTGGAAACACCATATATTTT.

This chain uses TRBV5-4 with TRBJ2-7; possible D gene TRBD2, 5 bases. CDR3 size: 14 residues. Deletions cut 4 bases from V and 2 bases from J, with 13 bases between. The germline gives CDR1 SGHNT, CDR2 YYREEE (reference sequence). CDR3 nucleotide sequence: TGTGCCAGCAGCCGAGCCACGGGAACCTACGAGCAGTACTTC. Protein product: CASSRATGTYEQYF.

CDR3 sequence (DNA): TGTGCCAGCAGCCCCCGGATGGCCGGGGAGCTGTTTTTT. It encodes CASSPRMAGELFF. The rearrangement links TRBV7-2 to TRBJ2-2; D unclear. Germline CDR1 is SGHTA and CDR2 is FQGNSA. The V gene lost 5 bases and the J gene lost 6 bases, with 10 bases spanning the gap. This CDR3 region has 13 residues. Variable domain in full (rest from reference TRBV7-2 and TRBJ2-2): GAGVSQSPSNKVTEKGKDVELRCDPISGHTALYWYRQSLGQGLEFLIYFQGNSAPDKSGLPSDRFSAERTGGSVSTLTIQRTQQEDSAVYLCASSPRMAGELFFGEGSRLTVL.